The 5 T cell receptor beta chains in this list originate from one sample, sequenced in a study of blood T cell repertoires in COVID-19. TCRdb's table, derived via immunoSEQ multiplex PCR, lists solely in-frame clones and lacks some. The sample lists 200,000 or so clones, 70% to 90% occurring once. Sequencing input: PBMCs or T cells enriched from blood (not recorded which). The receptors derive from a woman in her 40s with acute COVID-19.

The chain uses TRBV5-1 and TRBJ1-2; TRBD1 might be the D (5 bases). The ends were cut back, 7 bases at V and 4 bases at J, with 17 bases in the middle. The CDR3 consists of 14 residues. Germline lookup yields CDR1 SGHRS and CDR2 YFSETQ. For the CDR3, the DNA is TGCGCCAGCTCCGATGGTGGGGCTCCCTATGGCTACACCTTC. It is translated as CASSDGGAPYGYTF.

This clone was seen just once. V usage is TRBV30 and J usage is TRBJ2-7; TRBD1 matches at 8 bases. Unmatched junction bases numbered 7, after V lost 2 bases and J lost 4 bases. The CDR3 is 14 amino acids. Germline CDR1 reads GTSNPN; CDR2 reads SVGIG (reference sequence). The CDR3 here is CAWSHAQGAYEQYF. CDR3 DNA sequence: TGTGCCTGGAGTCATGCCCAGGGGGCGTACGAGCAGTACTTC.

The chain carries TRBV18 and TRBJ2-5; D ambiguous. CDR3 size: 13 residues. Germline V gene sequence: CDR1 KGHSH, CDR2 LQKENI. V lost 2 bases to trimming and J lost 2 bases, with 6 bases between them. The CDR3: CASSPTRQETQYF. Here the CDR3 DNA reads TGTGCCAGCTCACCAACCAGGCAAGAGACCCAGTACTTC. Full variable domain (missing parts from reference TRBV18 and TRBJ2-5): NAGVMQNPRHLVRRRGQEARLRCSPMKGHSHVYWYRQLPEEGLKFMVYLQKENIIDESGMPKERFSAEFPKEGPSILRIQQVVRGDSAAYFCASSPTRQETQYFGPGTRLLVL.

The rearrangement links TRBV29-1 to TRBJ1-2; TRBD1 aligns across 10 bases. V lost 7 bases, J lost 2 bases, and 10 bases stayed unmatched. CDR1 and CDR2 from the germline V gene are SQVTM and ANQGSEA. CDR3 length equals 15 residues. The CDR3 here is CSAGRQGAGNYGYTF. The CDR3 coding sequence is TGCAGCGCCGGCCGACAGGGGGCAGGAAACTATGGCTACACCTTC.

The chain links TRBV6-5 to TRBJ1-2, with TRBD1 matching over 11 bases. The CDR3 consists of 13 residues. Trimming at V came to 4 bases and at J to 8 bases, leaving 3 bases not matched to a gene. Germline CDR1 reads MNHEY; CDR2 reads SVGAGI. The CDR3 spells CASSFGTGGGYTF. CDR3 in DNA: TGTGCCAGCAGTTTCGGGACAGGGGGAGGCTACACCTTC.